The sequence of this TCR beta chain was determined in a study of CD8+ T cells in alopecia areata. Study-wide background: Among treated patients, oral tofacitinib was administered at 5 to 10 mg twice daily. Severity scoring for treated patients was based on the percentage of affected scalp area. For 6 to 18 months, tofacitinib was taken, and 6 months off drug followed. Study-wide results and caveats: Elevated clonality characterized lesional scalp relative to normal scalp, particularly in alopecia totalis/universalis.

The CDR3 is 15 residues long. Germline V gene data show CDR1 as MNHEY and CDR2 as SVGAGI. V was pared by 5 bases and J by 9 bases, with 20 bases between. In the case of this clone: Antigen unknown.

Indicated treatment: oral pan-JAK inhibitor, 5-10 mg twice daily. The sequencing template was cDNA reverse transcribed from extracted RNA. Libraries were prepared by immunoSEQ multiplex PCR; TCRdb keeps only in-frame clonotypes and omits some of them. The sample contains over 150,000 clones, approximately 62% of which appear only once. This clonotype was sampled from a human donor with alopecia areata. Material: CD4+ T cells sorted from blood, obtained at week 24, from a patient treated with tofacitinib. This chain connects TRBV6-5 to TRBJ2-4; D not resolved. DNA for the CDR3: TGTGCCAGCAGTCCTGCGGATCTCGCCAAGAGCATTCAGTACTTC. This sequence encodes CASSPADLAKSIQYF.